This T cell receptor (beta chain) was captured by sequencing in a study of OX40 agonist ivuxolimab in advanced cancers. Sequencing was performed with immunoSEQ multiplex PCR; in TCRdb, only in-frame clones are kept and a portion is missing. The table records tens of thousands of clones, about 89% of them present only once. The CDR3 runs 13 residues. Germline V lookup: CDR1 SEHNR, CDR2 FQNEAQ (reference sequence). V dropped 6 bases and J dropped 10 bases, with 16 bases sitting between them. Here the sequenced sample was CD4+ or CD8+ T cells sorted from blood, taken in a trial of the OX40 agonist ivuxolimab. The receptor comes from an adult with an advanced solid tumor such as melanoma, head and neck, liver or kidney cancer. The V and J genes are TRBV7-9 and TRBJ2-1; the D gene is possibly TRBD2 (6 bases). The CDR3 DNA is TGTGCCAGCAGACACTCCGGGGGTGAGGAGCAGTTCTTC. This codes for CASRHSGGEEQFF.